Included here is one T cell receptor (beta chain) sequence, with context. This CDR3 has 17 residues. With 0 bases clipped from V and 3 bases from J, the junction kept 6 bases outside the gene matches. The germline V gene has CDR1 SGHTA and CDR2 FQGNSA. A single record per CDR3 protein comes from TCRdb applying MiXCR to the 5' RACE reads. The sample includes about 630,000 distinct CDR3 sequences, around an eighth of them seen just once. This sample is drawn from a study of T cells after yellow fever vaccination. The sample was PBMCs, taken on the day of the yellow fever booster vaccination. The receptor was derived from a man in his thirties or forties who received the YFV17D yellow fever vaccine. The chain is built from TRBV7-2 and TRBJ2-3; 10 bases fit TRBD2. In nucleotides, the CDR3 is TGTGCCAGCAGCTTAGCCACGACTAGCGGGTTTACAGATACGCAGTATTTT. It specifies CASSLATTSGFTDTQYF.